A selection of T cell receptor beta chains follows, all from one sample in a study of shared clonotypes between healthy human individuals. This table comes from immunoSEQ multiplex PCR, and its TCRdb copy is limited to in-frame clones, with some not included. This sample has over 2 million clones; roughly 90% occur once, and the top ten carry 0.37%. The sequencing input was naive CD4+ T cells from PBMCs. These receptor sequences come from a man younger than 35 in good health. Some clones in this sample may be carry-over from other donors' samples. Both conserved end residues are part of each CDR3. The D gene is left open where the match is weak. Clone size is stated in some rows and not others, as once, few, many or a class when expanded.

D: .
J: TRBJ2-5
V: TRBV5-1
size: .
DNA: TGCGCCAGCAGCTTGGATTCCGAGACCCAGTACTTC
CDR3: CASSLDSETQYF

D: .
J: TRBJ2-7
V: TRBV5-4
size: .
DNA: TGTGCCAGCAGCCGCACCGGGAGTCCTTCCTACGAGCAGTACTTC
CDR3: CASSRTGSPSYEQYF

D: TRBD1
J: TRBJ2-3
V: TRBV5-1
size: .
DNA: TGCGCCAGCAGCTTGGGACAGGGGCACATGGATACGCAGTATTTT
CDR3: CASSLGQGHMDTQYF

D: .
J: TRBJ1-2
V: TRBV10-3
size: .
DNA: TGTGCCATCAGACCTCCCGGGGACCCCCACACCTTC
CDR3: CAIRPPGDPHTF

D: TRBD1
J: TRBJ1-2
V: TRBV18
size: .
DNA: TGTGCCAGCTCACCTGGGACAGGGGGCAGGCGAGGCTACACCTTC
CDR3: CASSPGTGGRRGYTF

D: .
J: TRBJ2-2
V: TRBV7-2
size: .
DNA: TGTGCCAGCAGAACCAGCGGGGAGCTGTTTTTT
CDR3: CASRTSGELFF

D: .
J: TRBJ1-1
V: TRBV6-5
size: .
DNA: TGTGCCAGCATGGGAGACACTGAAGCTTTCTTT
CDR3: CASMGDTEAFF

D: .
J: TRBJ1-1
V: TRBV19
size: .
DNA: TGTGCCAGTAGAACCCGGCGGCGGGCAGCGAACACTGAAGCTTTCTTT
CDR3: CASRTRRRAANTEAFF

D: .
J: TRBJ2-5
V: TRBV28
size: .
DNA: TGTGCCAGCAGTTTCCCAGCGGAAGAGACCCAGTACTTC
CDR3: CASSFPAEETQYF

D: .
J: TRBJ2-7
V: TRBV7-2
size: .
DNA: TGTGCCAGCAGCCGGGACGGATCTTACGAGCAGTACTTC
CDR3: CASSRDGSYEQYF

D: .
J: TRBJ1-1
V: TRBV9
size: .
DNA: TGTGCCAGCAGCGGCCAGGTGAGTGGCGTTGAGGCTTTCTTT
CDR3: CASSGQVSGVEAFF

D: .
J: TRBJ1-3
V: TRBV6-6
size: .
DNA: TGTGCCAGCAGTTACGTGGGTGGGGACACCATATATTTT
CDR3: CASSYVGGDTIYF

D: .
J: TRBJ2-7
V: TRBV18
size: once
DNA: TGTGCCAGCTCCTCCCGGGAGTACGAGCAGTACTTC
CDR3: CASSSREYEQYF

D: TRBD1
J: TRBJ1-5
V: TRBV29-1
size: .
DNA: TGCAGCGGGAAACTAGGGGGCGCTGAGCATTTT
CDR3: CSGKLGGAEHF

D: .
J: TRBJ2-7
V: TRBV27
size: .
DNA: TGTGCCAGCAGCTTAGGGCGGACGGAGAGCTCCTACGAGCAGTACTTC
CDR3: CASSLGRTESSYEQYF

D: .
J: TRBJ1-4
V: TRBV7-2
size: .
DNA: TGTGCCAGCGCTGCAGGAGGAGGAGGACGATTTGAAAAACTGTTTTTT
CDR3: CASAAGGGGRFEKLFF

D: .
J: TRBJ2-2
V: TRBV28
size: once
DNA: TGTGCCTCCTACAGGGTGGACACCGGGGAGCTGTTTTTT
CDR3: CASYRVDTGELFF

D: TRBD1
J: TRBJ2-2
V: TRBV11-3
size: .
DNA: TGTGCCAGCAGCTCCTGGACAGGGGACGACACCGGGGAGCTGTTTTTT
CDR3: CASSSWTGDDTGELFF

D: .
J: TRBJ2-3
V: TRBV5-1
size: .
DNA: TGCGCCAGCAGCTTCAATACAGGGTCAGGAGATACGCAGTATTTT
CDR3: CASSFNTGSGDTQYF

D: .
J: TRBJ1-3
V: TRBV7-2
size: .
DNA: TGTGCCAGCAGGGCCGGTAATGGGGTCTCTGGAAACACCATATATTTT
CDR3: CASRAGNGVSGNTIYF

D: TRBD1
J: TRBJ2-7
V: TRBV28
size: .
DNA: TGTGCCAGCAGTTTAATCCCGACAGGGGGAATCTACGAGCAGTACTTC
CDR3: CASSLIPTGGIYEQYF

D: .
J: TRBJ2-2
V: TRBV19
size: .
DNA: TGTGCCAGTAAACGCCGTCCGGGCACCGGGGAGCTGTTTTTT
CDR3: CASKRRPGTGELFF

D: .
J: TRBJ1-4
V: TRBV7-2
size: .
DNA: TGTGCCAGCAGCTTACAGGGCCCTGCTAATGAAAAACTGTTTTTT
CDR3: CASSLQGPANEKLFF

D: TRBD2
J: TRBJ2-3
V: TRBV14
size: .
DNA: TGTGCCAGCAGCCGACTAGCGGGAGGGCTCACAGATACGCAGTATTTT
CDR3: CASSRLAGGLTDTQYF

D: .
J: TRBJ1-1
V: TRBV5-1
size: few
DNA: TGCGCCAGCAGCTTACAGGGAACGAACACTGAAGCTTTCTTT
CDR3: CASSLQGTNTEAFF

D: TRBD2
J: TRBJ2-7
V: TRBV28
size: .
DNA: TGTGCCAGCAGTCCTCCGGGACTAGCGGGTTCCTACGAGCAGTACTTC
CDR3: CASSPPGLAGSYEQYF

D: .
J: TRBJ2-7
V: TRBV5-4
size: .
DNA: TGTGCCAGCAGCTTAGACAGCACCTACGAGCAGTACTTC
CDR3: CASSLDSTYEQYF

D: .
J: TRBJ2-3
V: TRBV7-2
size: .
DNA: TGTGCCAGCAGCCCCGAGGGAGGAGATACGCAGTATTTT
CDR3: CASSPEGGDTQYF

D: TRBD2
J: TRBJ2-1
V: TRBV4-2
size: once
DNA: TGTGCCAGCACCATGGGACTAGCGGAGGCGATCCCACCGTTCTTC
CDR3: CASTMGLAEAIPPFF

D: .
J: TRBJ2-5
V: TRBV28
size: few
DNA: TGTGCCAGCAGTTTCGGCAGGGTAGGCCAAGAGACCCAGTACTTC
CDR3: CASSFGRVGQETQYF

D: TRBD2
J: TRBJ2-2
V: TRBV19
size: .
DNA: TGTGCCAGTAGTCGGGGACTAGCGGCCACCGGGGAGCTGTTTTTT
CDR3: CASSRGLAATGELFF

D: .
J: TRBJ2-2
V: TRBV5-5
size: .
DNA: TGTGCCAGCAGCTTTTCGGCTACCGGGGAGCTGTTTTTT
CDR3: CASSFSATGELFF

D: TRBD1
J: TRBJ1-1
V: TRBV29-1
size: .
DNA: TGCAGCGTTTACAGGGACAGAGGCACTGAAGCTTTCTTT
CDR3: CSVYRDRGTEAFF

D: TRBD2
J: TRBJ2-7
V: TRBV27
size: once
DNA: TGTGCCAGCACCCTAGCGGGAGCCTACGGACGGCAGTACTTC
CDR3: CASTLAGAYGRQYF

D: TRBD2
J: TRBJ2-7
V: TRBV7-6
size: .
DNA: TGTGCCAGCAGTTCGCGACTAGCGGGAGTGGACGAGCAGTACTTC
CDR3: CASSSRLAGVDEQYF

D: .
J: TRBJ2-7
V: TRBV20-1
size: .
DNA: TGCAGTGCTAGAGGGGGGGCCGAGCAGTACTTC
CDR3: CSARGGAEQYF

D: .
J: TRBJ1-5
V: TRBV5-5
size: .
DNA: TGTGCCAGCAGCTTAGGAGGGATCAATCAGCCCCAGCATTTT
CDR3: CASSLGGINQPQHF

D: TRBD2
J: TRBJ2-1
V: TRBV6-4
size: once
DNA: TGTGCCAGCAGTTTACTAGCGGGAGGGTACAATGAGCAGTTCTTC
CDR3: CASSLLAGGYNEQFF

D: .
J: TRBJ1-4
V: TRBV2
size: once
DNA: TGTGCCAGCAGTCGGTACGGACAGCTTAATGAAAAACTGTTTTTT
CDR3: CASSRYGQLNEKLFF

D: .
J: TRBJ1-1
V: TRBV28
size: .
DNA: TGTGCCAGCAGCGACTTGGGGGGGCAGAGTACTGAAGCTTTCTTT
CDR3: CASSDLGGQSTEAFF

D: .
J: TRBJ2-2
V: TRBV4-2
size: .
DNA: TGTGCCAGCAGCCACCACGTCTTGAGCGGACCCACCGGGGAGCTGTTTTTT
CDR3: CASSHHVLSGPTGELFF

D: .
J: TRBJ2-3
V: TRBV5-1
size: .
DNA: TGCGCCAGCAGCTTGGCGAGCAGCGCAGATACGCAGTATTTT
CDR3: CASSLASSADTQYF

D: .
J: TRBJ1-1
V: TRBV28
size: .
DNA: TGTGCCAGCAGCCCCACATGGGGCACTGAAGCTTTCTTT
CDR3: CASSPTWGTEAFF

D: .
J: TRBJ1-1
V: TRBV5-1
size: .
DNA: TGCGCCAGCAGCCGGCAAGGGGACACTGAAGCTTTCTTT
CDR3: CASSRQGDTEAFF

D: .
J: TRBJ2-7
V: TRBV19
size: .
DNA: TGTGCCAGTAGTATAGGAGGGGTCCCCCAGCCTTTCTACGAGCAGTACTTC
CDR3: CASSIGGVPQPFYEQYF

D: TRBD2
J: TRBJ2-2
V: TRBV25-1
size: .
DNA: TGTGCCAGCAGCGGGAGGGCGGCCGGGGAGCTGTTTTTT
CDR3: CASSGRAAGELFF

D: .
J: TRBJ2-7
V: TRBV27
size: .
DNA: TGTGCCAGCAGTTTCGGGGGCCGATACGAGCAGTACTTC
CDR3: CASSFGGRYEQYF

D: .
J: TRBJ1-5
V: TRBV27
size: .
DNA: TGTGCCAGCAGTAAAATCGTGGGTCAGCCCCAGCATTTT
CDR3: CASSKIVGQPQHF

D: .
J: TRBJ2-3
V: TRBV7-3
size: .
DNA: TGTGCCAGCAGCTTAATTGGCCCAGATACGCAGTATTTT
CDR3: CASSLIGPDTQYF